These 28 T cell receptor beta chains were all obtained from the same sample, sequenced in a study of blood T cell repertoires in COVID-19. The assay was immunoSEQ multiplex PCR, and TCRdb's table has in-frame clones only and misses some. Here the sample spans about 250,000 clones, roughly four fifths being singletons. Sequencing input: PBMCs or T cells enriched from blood (not recorded which). These receptors were taken from a middle-aged man who had been exposed to COVID-19.

This clone came up a few times. V usage is TRBV30 and J usage is TRBJ1-5; D is unresolved. Trimming took off 4 bases at V and 1 base at J, with 11 bases between the two ends. The CDR3 runs 14 residues. CDR1 and CDR2 (germline): GTSNPN, SVGIG (reference sequence). CDR3 in amino acids: CAWNRHLSNQPQHF. The CDR3 DNA reads as TGTGCCTGGAACCGACACCTGAGCAATCAGCCCCAGCATTTT.

Remarks on this clone: This CDR3 is also generated by other DNA sequences in the sample. The chain has TRBV27 and TRBJ2-1; 9 bases map to TRBD1. The junction had 4 bases not matched to a gene; V was cut back by 6 bases and J by 1 base. CDR1 and CDR2 (germline): MNHEY, SMNVEV (reference sequence). The CDR3 is made up of 15 amino acids. The CDR3 region is CASRPDRGSYNEQFF. For the CDR3, the DNA is TGTGCCAGCAGGCCGGACAGGGGATCCTACAATGAGCAGTTCTTC.

The V gene is TRBV5-1, the J gene TRBJ2-1; 7 bases map to TRBD1. Germline values: CDR1 SGHRS, CDR2 YFSETQ. This CDR3 spans 15 amino acids. V shed 3 bases and J 8 bases; nucleotides not matched to a gene: 11. The CDR3 DNA reads TGCGCCAGCAGCTCCCTTGGACAGGCTATCCATGAGCAGTTCTTC. The encoded protein is CASSSLGQAIHEQFF. Variable domain in full (rest from reference TRBV5-1 and TRBJ2-1): KAGVTQTPRYLIKTRGQQVTLSCSPISGHRSVSWYQQTPGQGLQFLFEYFSETQRNKGNFPGRFSGRQFSNSRSEMNVSTLELGDSALYLCASSSLGQAIHEQFFGPGTRLTVL.

This chain links TRBV3-1 (or the pseudogene TRBV3-2) with TRBJ1-1; TRBD1 is a possible D gene (5 bases). The CDR3 length is 13 residues. V was trimmed by 0 bases and J by 3 bases, leaving 5 bases between them. Germline V gene sequence: CDR1 LGHDT, CDR2 YNNKEL (reference sequence). In DNA, the CDR3 is TGTGCCAGCAGCCAAGAGACAGACACTGAAGCTTTCTTT. Its protein is CASSQETDTEAFF.

The table lists this clone with a count of one. The chain recombines TRBV30 with TRBJ1-1, with D unclear. Germline assignment: CDR1 GTSNPN and CDR2 SVGIG (reference sequence). V was pared by 1 base and J by 8 bases, with 8 bases between. The CDR3 is made up of 11 amino acids. For the CDR3, the DNA is TGTGCCTGGAGTGGACGGGAAGAAGCTTTCTTT. Its translation is CAWSGREEAFF.

J is TRBJ2-2 and V is TRBV19; 8 bases align to TRBD1. The V gene end was trimmed by 7 bases and the J gene end by 2 bases; junction bases not matched to a gene: 6. The CDR3 runs to 15 residues. Germline loops: CDR1 LNHDA, CDR2 SQIVND (reference sequence). CDR3 protein: CASKLDRVNTGELFF. CDR3 bases: TGTGCCAGTAAACTGGACAGGGTCAACACCGGGGAGCTGTTTTTT.

The sample holds one count of this clone. The rearrangement joins TRBV19 to TRBJ2-1, with 8 positions matching TRBD1. Germline trimming cut 7 bases from V and 8 bases from J; bases unmatched to any gene: 13. CDR1 and CDR2 (germline): LNHDA, SQIVND (reference sequence). There are 15 residues in the CDR3. The chain's CDR3 is CASTKTGTGLDEQFF. CDR3 coding DNA: TGTGCCAGTACCAAAACCGGGACAGGCCTCGATGAGCAGTTCTTC.

V gene TRBV5-1 combines with J gene TRBJ2-2, with TRBD1 matching 9 bases. Germline assignment: CDR1 SGHRS and CDR2 YFSETQ. Trimming took 2 bases from V and 5 from J; bases not matched to a gene: 4. The CDR3 contains 15 residues. The CDR3, as DNA: TGCGCCAGCAGCTTTCGGGACAGGGTTACCGGGGAGCTGTTTTTT. The encoded protein is CASSFRDRVTGELFF.

This chain joins TRBV5-1 and TRBJ1-1; 8 bases match TRBD1. V was pared by 6 bases and J by 5 bases, with 9 bases of the junction left unmatched. Per germline, CDR1 SGHRS and CDR2 YFSETQ. The CDR3 runs 14 residues. CDR3 sequence: CASMHQGANTEAFF. Here the CDR3 DNA reads TGCGCCAGCATGCACCAGGGGGCTAATACTGAAGCTTTCTTT. Filled out from reference TRBV5-1 and TRBJ1-1, the complete variable domain reads KAGVTQTPRYLIKTRGQQVTLSCSPISGHRSVSWYQQTPGQGLQFLFEYFSETQRNKGNFPGRFSGRQFSNSRSEMNVSTLELGDSALYLCASMHQGANTEAFFGQGTRLTVV.

As concerns this clone: A much more abundant neighbour one base away suggests this may be a read error. Distinct nucleotide sequences in the sample also encode this CDR3. This chain links TRBV11-2 with TRBJ2-3; D not resolved. V shed 5 bases and J shed 0 bases, with 3 bases lying between them. Germline assignment: CDR1 SGHAT and CDR2 FQNNGV. The CDR3 covers 12 residues. CDR3 bases: TGTGCCAGCAGCCCTAGCACAGATACGCAGTATTTT. Protein sequence: CASSPSTDTQYF. The full variable domain, in which reference TRBV11-2 and TRBJ2-3 provide the parts outside the CDR3, is EAGVAQSPRYKIIEKRQSVAFWCNPISGHATLYWYQQILGQGPKLLIQFQNNGVVDDSQLPKDRFSAERLKGVDSTLKIQPAKLEDSAVYLCASSPSTDTQYFGPGTRLTVL.

The J gene is TRBJ2-7, the V gene TRBV19; 7 nucleotides line up with TRBD2. V was pared by 10 bases and J by 2 bases, with 23 bases of the junction left unmatched. The V gene's germline CDR1 is LNHDA and CDR2 SQIVND (reference sequence). The length of the CDR3 is 18 residues. This CDR3 reads CATSGGSHAPGGTYEQYF. Here the CDR3 DNA reads TGTGCCACCTCTGGAGGCAGTCATGCCCCGGGGGGTACCTACGAGCAGTACTTC. The full variable domain, rest sourced from reference TRBV19 and TRBJ2-7, is DGGITQSPKYLFRKEGQNVTLSCEQNLNHDAMYWYRQDPGQGLRLIYYSQIVNDFQKGDIAEGYSVSREKKESFPLTVTSAQKNPTAFYLCATSGGSHAPGGTYEQYFGPGTRLTVT.

V gene TRBV7-6 combines with J gene TRBJ1-1, with 8 bases lining up with TRBD1. Trimming took 5 bases from V and 6 from J; bases not matched to a gene: 8. The length of the CDR3 is 14 residues. Germline V gene sequence: CDR1 SGHVS, CDR2 FNYEAQ. The CDR3: CASSPGQGAPEAFF. The CDR3 DNA is TGTGCCAGCAGCCCAGGACAGGGCGCCCCTGAAGCTTTCTTT. Full variable domain (remainder filled in from reference TRBV7-6 and TRBJ1-1): GAGVSQSPRYKVTKRGQDVALRCDPISGHVSLYWYRQALGQGPEFLTYFNYEAQQDKSGLPNDRFSAERPEGSISTLTIQRTEQRDSAMYRCASSPGQGAPEAFFGQGTRLTVV.

This chain links TRBV5-4 with TRBJ1-2; perhaps TRBD1 as D (5 bases). Germline CDR1 reads SGHNT; CDR2 reads YYREEE (reference sequence). Trimming removed 10 bases at V and 9 bases at J, with 19 bases between. CDR3 length: 12 amino acids. CDR3 DNA sequence: TGTGCCGGATCGGAAAGGGGAGGCAGCTACACCTTC. Protein product: CAGSERGGSYTF.

The CDR3 bases are TGTGCCAGCATAAAGACAGTAAACACTGAAGCTTTCTTT. Translating gives CASIKTVNTEAFF. This chain uses TRBV7-9 with TRBJ1-1, with TRBD1 as a possible D gene (5 bases). This CDR3 has 13 amino acids. V lost 7 bases and J 2 bases, leaving 11 bases between the germline ends. Germline V lookup: CDR1 SEHNR, CDR2 FQNEAQ (reference sequence).

The J gene is TRBJ2-1, the V gene TRBV5-4; maybe TRBD2 (5 bases). This CDR3 region has 13 residues. Germline V gene lookup returns CDR1 SGHNT and CDR2 YYREEE (reference sequence). V was pared by 0 bases and J by 15 bases, with 16 bases between. CDR3 residues: CASSLASLGVPFF. For the CDR3, the DNA is TGTGCCAGCAGCTTGGCCAGTCTGGGAGTCCCGTTCTTC.

The genes are TRBV30 and TRBJ2-5; 11 positions agree with TRBD2. The J segment lost 4 bases and the V segment lost 4 bases, leaving 5 bases of the junction unmatched. CDR3 size: 14 residues. Germline V gene data show CDR1 as GTSNPN and CDR2 as SVGIG (reference sequence). In DNA form, the CDR3 reads TGTGCCTGGACGCCGGGACTAGCGGTAGAGACCCAGTACTTC. Its protein is CAWTPGLAVETQYF.

This chain links TRBV30 with TRBJ2-1, with TRBD1 as a possible D gene (6 bases). This CDR3 contains 15 residues. V gave up 3 bases and J gave up 7 bases, with 19 bases separating them. Per the germline V gene, CDR1 is GTSNPN and CDR2 is SVGIG (reference sequence). In DNA, the CDR3 is TGTGCCTGGAGGCAGGGGTTTACGGGGACGAATGAGCAGTTCTTC. This sequence encodes CAWRQGFTGTNEQFF.

V is TRBV10-2 and J is TRBJ1-4, with D possibly being TRBD1 (6 bases). V was shortened by 6 bases and J by 8 bases, with 13 bases between the two germline ends. The germline gives CDR1 WSHSY, CDR2 SAAADI. CDR3 length equals 13 residues. CDR3 amino acids: CASSPGVMEKLFF. CDR3 sequence (DNA): TGCGCCAGCAGCCCAGGGGTTATGGAAAAACTGTTTTTT.

CDR3 DNA sequence: TGTGCCAGCACACACCGGGACAGACAAGCTTTCTTT. Protein sequence: CASTHRDRQAFF. The chain carries TRBV11-2 and TRBJ1-1; TRBD1 agrees at 7 bases. Germline V gene lookup returns CDR1 SGHAT and CDR2 FQNNGV. The CDR3 length is 12 residues. V lost 7 bases and J lost 9; bases outside the gene matches: 8.

The chain is built from TRBV30 and TRBJ2-2; 9 bases fit TRBD2. V was clipped by 2 bases and J by 5 bases; unmatched bases: 3. The CDR3 length is 14 residues. Germline V gives CDR1 GTSNPN, CDR2 SVGIG (reference sequence). This CDR3 is CAWSHLAGTGELFF. The CDR3 DNA sequence: TGTGCCTGGAGTCACCTAGCGGGGACCGGGGAGCTGTTTTTT.

This clone has a handful of counts. The rearrangement links TRBV19 to TRBJ1-6; TRBD1 matches at 7 bases. CDR3 length equals 14 residues. Germline V gene data show CDR1 as LNHDA and CDR2 as SQIVND (reference sequence). The junction had 10 bases not matched to a gene; V was cut back by 8 bases and J by 9 bases. The CDR3 DNA follows: TGTGCCAGTGCCCAGTTAGGGGGCGGTTCACCCCTCCACTTT. This codes for CASAQLGGGSPLHF.

The genes are TRBV27 and TRBJ1-4, with D tentatively TRBD1 (5 bases). Germline CDR1 and CDR2: MNHEY and SMNVEV (reference sequence). Deletions cut 8 bases from V and 5 bases from J, with 15 bases between. CDR3 length equals 14 residues. The CDR3 protein is CASGPFGANEKLFF. CDR3 sequence (DNA): TGTGCCAGCGGCCCCTTTGGGGCGAATGAAAAACTGTTTTTT.

This chain links TRBV9 with TRBJ1-3, with TRBD1 identical over 8 bases. Germline lookup yields CDR1 SGDLS and CDR2 YYNGEE. CDR3 length: 17 amino acids. V gave up 4 bases and J gave up 4 bases; unmatched junction bases: 13. CDR3 sequence (DNA): TGTGCCAGCAGCATCGGTTACCCCAGACAGGGGGGAAACACCATATATTTT. It yields the protein CASSIGYPRQGGNTIYF.

This chain connects TRBV12-3 or TRBV12-4 to TRBJ1-1, with TRBD1 identical over 8 bases. CDR3 size: 13 residues. J was trimmed by 11 bases and V by 3 bases; bases with no gene match: 8. The CDR3 loop is CASSLQGALEAFF. DNA for the CDR3: TGTGCCAGCAGTTTGCAGGGGGCGCTTGAGGCTTTCTTT.

The chain uses TRBV30 and TRBJ1-2, with 10 bases fitting TRBD1. Germline V lookup: CDR1 GTSNPN, CDR2 SVGIG (reference sequence). This CDR3 is built from 14 residues. V gave up 8 bases and J gave up 7 bases; unmatched junction bases: 13. CDR3 protein: CAGETGTGVGGYTF. The CDR3 nucleotides read TGTGCCGGGGAAACTGGGACAGGGGTAGGTGGCTACACCTTC.

Note on this clone: One junction end does not reproduce the germline sequence, and a read error may be involved. This chain links TRBV2 with TRBJ2-1, with 10 bases fitting TRBD2. The CDR3 has 16 amino acids. CDR1 and CDR2 (germline): SNHLY, FYNNEI. The CDR3 nucleotides are TGTGCCAGCAGCGAAGAGAGCGGGAGGGCCCACAATGAGCAGTTCTTC. This encodes CASSEESGRAHNEQFF.

The sample holds a few counts of this clone. The rearrangement uses TRBV5-1 and TRBJ1-2; tentative D call: TRBD1 (6 bases). V shed 3 bases and J shed 4 bases, with 13 bases lying between them. Germline assignment: CDR1 SGHRS and CDR2 YFSETQ. The length of the CDR3 is 14 residues. CDR3 protein: CASSSDRLLYGYTF. The DNA for the CDR3 is TGCGCCAGCAGCTCCGACAGGCTGCTCTATGGCTACACCTTC.

The chain carries TRBV5-4 and TRBJ1-5; no firm D call. Deletions cut 0 bases from V and 1 base from J, with 8 bases between. The CDR3 contains 15 residues. The germline CDR1 and CDR2 sequences are SGHNT and YYREEE (reference sequence). The CDR3 nucleotides read TGTGCCAGCAGCTTGGGGGCGGGCAGCAATCAGCCCCAGCATTTT. It translates to CASSLGAGSNQPQHF.